These T cell receptor beta chains were read from a single sample in a study of tumor-infiltrating lymphocytes in primary liver carcinoma. A single record per CDR3 protein comes from TCRdb applying MiXCR to the multiplex PCR reads. Of about 99,000 distinct CDR3 sequences listed, around three quarters are singletons. Sequencing input: liver tumor tissue from sampling region 5. The receptor source for this set is a woman in her fifties or sixties with primary liver carcinoma and hepatitis B virus infection. Each CDR3 is given with its conserved first and last residue. Fields, in order: D gene, clone size, J gene, V gene, CDR3 DNA, CDR3 protein. D genes are given only for firm matches. Part of the rows lack a size; the others show once, few, many or a class for expanded clones.

D gene: NA
clone size: NA
J gene: TRBJ2-1
V gene: TRBV4-1
CDR3 DNA: TGCACCAGCAGACCTACTTTGGGGGGTGAGCAGTTCTTC
CDR3 protein: CTSRPTLGGEQFF

D gene: NA
clone size: many
J gene: TRBJ2-5
V gene: TRBV4-2
CDR3 DNA: TGTGCCAGCAGCCAAGACGGAGGTACAGAAGAGACCCAGTACTTC
CDR3 protein: CASSQDGGTEETQYF

D gene: TRBD2
clone size: many
J gene: TRBJ2-7
V gene: TRBV20-1
CDR3 DNA: TGCAGTGCTACACTAGCGGGGTCAACCGAGCAGTACTTC
CDR3 protein: CSATLAGSTEQYF

D gene: TRBD2
clone size: many
J gene: TRBJ2-1
V gene: TRBV4-1
CDR3 DNA: TGCGCCAGCAGCCAAGCGACCTACGGGAGGGCTGCCAATGAGCAGTTCTTC
CDR3 protein: CASSQATYGRAANEQFF

D gene: NA
clone size: NA
J gene: TRBJ2-5
V gene: TRBV12-3/TRBV12-4
CDR3 DNA: TGTGCCAGCAGTACTAGGACTTTCGGGACCCAGTACTTC
CDR3 protein: CASSTRTFGTQYF

D gene: NA
clone size: many
J gene: TRBJ2-7
V gene: TRBV4-1
CDR3 DNA: TGCGCCAGCAGCCAAGGGTATTCGGGACCCACCTACGAGCAGTACTTC
CDR3 protein: CASSQGYSGPTYEQYF

D gene: TRBD1
clone size: NA
J gene: TRBJ2-7
V gene: TRBV11-2
CDR3 DNA: TGTGCCAGCAGCTTGGCCCGGGACAGGCAGCACTTT
CDR3 protein: CASSLARDRQHF

D gene: TRBD1
clone size: NA
J gene: TRBJ2-4
V gene: TRBV11-2
CDR3 DNA: TGTGCCAGCAGCTCCGCCAGGACAGGGGTTCAAAACACTCAGTACTTC
CDR3 protein: CASSSARTGVQNTQYF

D gene: NA
clone size: NA
J gene: TRBJ2-3
V gene: TRBV10-3
CDR3 DNA: TGTGCCATCAGCCCAGACTCCGACTCCACAGATACGCAGTATTTT
CDR3 protein: CAISPDSDSTDTQYF

D gene: NA
clone size: NA
J gene: TRBJ2-1
V gene: TRBV12-3/TRBV12-4
CDR3 DNA: TGTGCCAGCAATCTGGGAACCGCACTGTACAATGAGCAGTTCTTC
CDR3 protein: CASNLGTALYNEQFF

D gene: TRBD1
clone size: many
J gene: TRBJ2-7
V gene: TRBV28
CDR3 DNA: TGTGCCAGCAGTCCACGGGACAGGGTGGCCTACGAGCAGTACTTC
CDR3 protein: CASSPRDRVAYEQYF

D gene: TRBD1
clone size: NA
J gene: TRBJ2-7
V gene: TRBV6-5
CDR3 DNA: TGTGCCAGGAGTTTGGCCGGGACAGGGAGGGACGAGCAGAACTTC
CDR3 protein: CARSLAGTGRDEQNF

D gene: NA
clone size: few
J gene: TRBJ2-1
V gene: TRBV11-2
CDR3 DNA: TGTGTCAGCAGCCACCAGTGGGGCTCCTACAATGAGCAGTTCTTC
CDR3 protein: CVSSHQWGSYNEQFF

D gene: TRBD1
clone size: NA
J gene: TRBJ2-7
V gene: TRBV6-5
CDR3 DNA: TGTGCCAGCGGCCCACGACAGGGGGGCATCTACGAGCAGTACTTC
CDR3 protein: CASGPRQGGIYEQYF